This TCR beta chain derives from a study of Ad26.COV2.S vaccination and SARS-CoV-2 variants. About the study: Vaccine-arm donor from the placebo-controlled COV1001 Ad26.COV2.S trial. Into the muscle, Ad26.COV2.S was dosed once or twice, 56 days apart.

Measured with immunoSEQ multiplex PCR; TCRdb has only the in-frame clones, and not every one. The table has 350,000 to 550,000 clones, 85% to 90% seen once. As to treatment: some 19 received Ad26.COV2.S at low or high dose, single or two shots; about 5 received placebo; per-sample allocation not given. The samples were gathered on day 63 after the first injection of vaccine or placebo. An Ad26 vector was used to express Wuhan-strain SARS-CoV-2 spike as the vaccine. The germline V and J ends were trimmed by 1 base and 7 bases, with 13 bases remaining between them. Germline V gene data show CDR1 as KGHSH and CDR2 as LQKENI. The CDR3 loop spans 15 amino acids.

This sequence joins TRBV18 and TRBJ1-4; D is undetermined. This TCR came from a person aged 18 to 65 who received the Ad26.COV2.S COVID-19 vaccine or a placebo. Specimen: peripheral blood, collected in a trial of Ad26.COV2.S vaccine versus placebo. The CDR3 DNA sequence: TGTGCCAGCTCACCACAATCGAGGTCTGGTGAAAAACTGTTTTTT. Translating gives CASSPQSRSGEKLFF.